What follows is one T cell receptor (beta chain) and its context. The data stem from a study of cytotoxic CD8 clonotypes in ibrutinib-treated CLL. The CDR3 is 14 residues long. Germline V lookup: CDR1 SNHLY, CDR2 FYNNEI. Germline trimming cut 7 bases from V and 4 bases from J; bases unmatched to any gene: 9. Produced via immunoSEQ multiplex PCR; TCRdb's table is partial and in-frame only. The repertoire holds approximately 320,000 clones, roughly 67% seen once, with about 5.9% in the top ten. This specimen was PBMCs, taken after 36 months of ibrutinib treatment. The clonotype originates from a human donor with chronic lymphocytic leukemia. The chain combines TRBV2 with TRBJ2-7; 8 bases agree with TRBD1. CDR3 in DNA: TGTGCCAGCACGCAGGGGCAGGGGGCTTACGAGCAGTACTTC. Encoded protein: CASTQGQGAYEQYF.